This entry concerns a single TCR beta chain. Its specificity is unknown. Mismatch with germline at one junction end may stem from a read error. TCRdb used MiXCR to reprocess the 5' RACE reads, holding one entry per CDR3 protein. The data contain hundreds of thousands of distinct CDR3 sequences, 9% to 15% of them singletons. Healthy Caucasians provided all donations. The sample is drawn from a study of identical twins. General study findings and limits: Out-of-frame alpha sequences common to twins exhibited a surplus of low generation probability.

The CDR3 runs to 21 residues. The germline gives CDR1 KGHDR, CDR2 SFDVKD. These records were also assigned to another study, of yellow fever vaccine responses in identical twins. That paper states: The T cell response to vaccination in identical twins was reportedly partly convergent and partly personalized.

The V and J genes are TRBV24-1 and TRBJ2-2; 9 bases fit TRBD1. The material sequenced was CD8+ T cells sorted from blood. The TCR comes from a woman aged 18-29 years in good health. The CDR3 region is CAASYLHPSFRDRVNTGELFF. CDR3 in DNA: TGTGCCGCCAGTTATTTGCACCCATCTTTTAGGGACAGGGTGAACACCGGGGAGCTGTTTTTT.